This T cell receptor (beta chain) was sequenced during a study of cytomegalovirus exposure and HLA in healthy donors. This clone showed up just a few times. What it recognizes is unknown. PCR employed 60 Vbeta and 13 Jbeta primers. Method: immunoSEQ multiplex PCR; TCRdb's copy keeps in-frame clones and lacks some. The table shows around 240,000 clones, with about 81% occurring only once. The length of the CDR3 is 18 residues. Germline V gene data show CDR1 as SGHDN and CDR2 as FVKESK. V lost 4 bases and J lost 2, with 18 bases in between. Broader study findings: Cytomegalovirus association was assigned to 150 to 200 TCR beta chains. Near-uniform donor sequencing depth was presumed by presence/absence analyses.

Sequenced: PBMCs. The J gene is TRBJ2-6, the V gene TRBV14; D unresolved. This TCR derives from a woman in her forties in good health and CMV-seropositive. For the CDR3, the DNA is TGTGCCAGCAGCCCGATCGGGTTCCAAGGAACTGGGGCCAACGTCCTGACTTTC. Translation: CASSPIGFQGTGANVLTF.